This record concerns one T cell receptor beta chain sequence. The target antigen is unknown. The germline V gene encodes CDR1 SGHRS and CDR2 YFSETQ. The ends were cut back, 4 bases at V and 4 bases at J, with 21 bases in the middle. This CDR3 is 17 amino acids long. Original handling: A productive frequency of 2.59 x 10-5 was the lowest detectable. The table came from immunoSEQ multiplex PCR; TCRdb's copy has only in-frame clones and leaves some out. V, J and clone size reflect that table, while D and trimming were determined from the DNA. This repertoire shows under 35,000 clones, nearly 80% found once; its top ten account for about 2.7%. These data belong to a study of STAT5B mutations in CD4+ large granular lymphocyte leukemia. Regarding the study as a whole: 8/27 top patient clones versus 2/35 control clones were TRBV06-family. Patient CD4-sorted repertoires looked more clonal than healthy CD4+ repertoires, even without putative leukemic clones.

This TCR was sampled from a human donor in good health. The chain has TRBV5-1 and TRBJ2-1, with D perhaps matching TRBD1 or TRBD2 (6 bases each). The sequencing input was CD4+ T cells from blood buffy coats. DNA for the CDR3: TGCGCCAGCAGCCAAACCGGGGGCGTTTCCTTATACAATGAGCAGTTCTTC. Translating gives CASSQTGGVSLYNEQFF.